One and the same sample provided the 29 T cell receptor beta chains below, sequenced in a study of T cell responses to AZD1222 COVID-19 vaccine. Assay used: immunoSEQ multiplex PCR; TCRdb lists only in-frame clones, some missing. The repertoire holds tens of thousands of clones, with about nine tenths as singletons. Sequenced material: peripheral blood, taken on day 0 of AZD1222 vaccination. The receptors come from an adult in good health.

The V gene is TRBV2, the J gene TRBJ2-4; D is perhaps TRBD1 (6 bases). The CDR3 consists of 15 residues. The V end was cut by 1 base, the J end by 2 bases, with 9 bases between. Germline V gene data show CDR1 as SNHLY and CDR2 as FYNNEI. The CDR3 here is CASSEEGQPKNIQYF. The CDR3 DNA is TGTGCCAGCAGTGAAGAAGGACAGCCCAAAAACATTCAGTACTTC.

The chain links TRBV7-2 to TRBJ2-7; TRBD2 aligns across 9 bases. Germline trimming cut 1 base from V and 1 base from J; bases unmatched to any gene: 8. The CDR3 is 17 residues long. Per the germline V gene, CDR1 is SGHTA and CDR2 is FQGNSA. The CDR3 loop is CASSLVGGGAVSYEQYF. DNA for the CDR3: TGTGCCAGCAGCTTAGTGGGCGGGGGGGCCGTTTCCTACGAGCAGTACTTC.

V is TRBV7-2 and J is TRBJ1-2; D gene unclear. This CDR3 is built from 13 residues. Trimming took 4 bases from V and 8 from J, leaving 14 bases between them. The germline gives CDR1 SGHTA, CDR2 FQGNSA. Here the CDR3 DNA reads TGTGCCAGCAGCTACGAGGACGTAGGAGGCTACACCTTC. Its protein is CASSYEDVGGYTF.

The V call is TRBV24-1, the J call TRBJ2-1, with D perhaps matching TRBD1 or TRBD2 (5 bases each). CDR1 KGHDR and CDR2 SFDVKD come from the germline V gene. Trimming took 4 bases from V and 9 from J, leaving 18 bases between them. CDR3 length equals 15 residues. The CDR3 sequence: CATSDPTGTVAEQFF. Written as DNA, the CDR3 is TGTGCCACCAGTGACCCTACCGGGACGGTTGCTGAGCAGTTCTTC.

V gene TRBV28 combines with J gene TRBJ2-7, with D uncertain. The V end was cut by 8 bases, the J end by 7 bases, with 12 bases between. Per the germline V gene, CDR1 is MDHEN and CDR2 is SYDVKM. The CDR3 has 11 amino acids. The CDR3 DNA sequence: TGTGCCAGCTCTAGAGTGCGGGAGCAGTACTTC. It yields the protein CASSRVREQYF.

The table lists this clone with a few counts. The chain employs TRBV6-5 and TRBJ2-3; TRBD2 agrees at 8 bases. The V gene's germline CDR1 is MNHEY and CDR2 SVGAGI. CDR3 length equals 13 residues. V shed 9 bases, J shed 2 bases, and the junction held 4 bases outside the gene matches. The CDR3 DNA reads TGTGCCAGTACTAGCGGCCCCACAGATACGCAGTATTTT. The encoded protein is CASTSGPTDTQYF.

The chain joins TRBV10-1 to TRBJ2-3; D is unclear. Per the germline V gene, CDR1 is WNHNN and CDR2 is SYGVQD (reference sequence). Trimming stripped 3 bases from V and 0 bases from J, with 4 bases between. The CDR3 has 13 residues. CDR3 sequence (DNA): TGCGCCAGCAGTGAAGTAAGCACAGATACGCAGTATTTT. Translating gives CASSEVSTDTQYF.

The gene calls are TRBV5-1 and TRBJ2-1; 11 nucleotides agree with TRBD1. The CDR3 is 16 amino acids. Losses at the gene ends were 6 bases for V and 7 bases for J; bases not matched to a gene: 12. Germline V gene lookup returns CDR1 SGHRS and CDR2 YFSETQ. The CDR3 here is CASTPGQGVMGNEQFF. The CDR3 coding sequence is TGCGCCAGCACACCGGGACAGGGGGTTATGGGAAATGAGCAGTTCTTC.

This clone was counted a few times. V usage is TRBV12-3 or TRBV12-4 and J usage is TRBJ1-4; no reliable D call. The CDR3 extends over 13 amino acids. The V gene lost 4 bases and the J gene lost 8 bases, with 11 bases spanning the gap. In nucleotides, the CDR3 is TGTGCCAGCAGTTGGCAGGTCGTGGAAAAACTGTTTTTT. This translates into CASSWQVVEKLFF.

V gene TRBV6-5 combines with J gene TRBJ2-2; D is uncertain. The length of the CDR3 is 14 residues. Germline CDR1 and CDR2: MNHEY and SVGAGI. V lost 2 bases and J lost 1, with 5 bases in between. The CDR3 sequence: CASSYHGNTGELFF. CDR3 sequence (DNA): TGTGCCAGCAGTTACCACGGGAACACCGGGGAGCTGTTTTTT.

The chain has TRBV18 and TRBJ2-7; the D is unclear. The CDR3 loop spans 13 amino acids. Trimming left V 3 bases short and J 3 bases short, with 9 bases between. Germline V CDR1 and CDR2: KGHSH, LQKENI. CDR3: CASSPGHGYEQYF. The CDR3, as DNA: TGTGCCAGCTCACCGGGCCATGGCTACGAGCAGTACTTC. Full variable domain (remainder filled in from reference TRBV18 and TRBJ2-7): NAGVMQNPRHLVRRRGQEARLRCSPMKGHSHVYWYRQLPEEGLKFMVYLQKENIIDESGMPKERFSAEFPKEGPSILRIQQVVRGDSAAYFCASSPGHGYEQYFGPGTRLTVT.

The genes are TRBV10-3 and TRBJ1-3, with TRBD1 identical over 7 bases. CDR1 is ENHRY and CDR2 is SYGVKD in the germline V gene. The CDR3 has 13 amino acids. J was trimmed by 2 bases and V by 10 bases; bases with no gene match: 5. The CDR3 spells CATSTGTGNTIYF. Written as DNA, the CDR3 is TGTGCCACATCGACAGGGACTGGAAACACCATATATTTT.

In this sample, this clone turned up a few times. This chain uses TRBV24-1 with TRBJ2-5; possibly TRBD2 for D (6 bases). Germline V lookup: CDR1 KGHDR, CDR2 SFDVKD. The CDR3 is made up of 13 amino acids. Trimming pared 2 bases from V and 5 bases from J, leaving 8 bases between. The CDR3 reads CATSDSGRETQYF. CDR3 DNA sequence: TGTGCCACCAGTGATTCAGGGAGGGAGACCCAGTACTTC.

This clone showed up just a few times. This rearrangement joins TRBV28 to TRBJ2-3; 9 nucleotides agree with TRBD1. J gave up 5 bases and V 6 bases, and 6 bases lay outside the gene matches. Germline loops: CDR1 MDHEN, CDR2 SYDVKM. CDR3 length equals 14 residues. In nucleotides, the CDR3 is TGTGCCAGCAGCCTCGGGACAGGGCAAGATACGCAGTATTTT. Its protein is CASSLGTGQDTQYF.

CDR3 nucleotides: TGTGCCAGCAGCAAAGGTAGCAGGGGAGGAGAGACCCAGTACTTC. This gives the protein CASSKGSRGGETQYF. V and J are TRBV21-1 and TRBJ2-5. TRBV21-1 is classified as a pseudogene. The CDR3 length is 15 residues.

The gene calls are TRBV28 and TRBJ2-7; no firm D call. Trimming left V 3 bases short and J 3 bases short, with 12 bases between. The germline CDR1 and CDR2 sequences are MDHEN and SYDVKM. The CDR3 length is 14 residues. CDR3 sequence reads: CASSLRQGFYEQYF. CDR3 nucleotides: TGTGCCAGCAGTTTGAGACAAGGTTTCTACGAGCAGTACTTC.

This clone came up a few times. The chain links TRBV7-6 to TRBJ1-6; D remains unclear. Trimming took off 4 bases at V and 9 bases at J, with 19 bases between the two ends. The CDR3 sequence is 16 residues long. The germline V gene encodes CDR1 SGHVS and CDR2 FNYEAQ. The CDR3 is CASSSSTIFGASPLHF. CDR3 bases: TGTGCCAGCAGCTCTTCGACAATTTTTGGAGCTTCACCCCTCCACTTT. Supplemented by reference TRBV7-6 and TRBJ1-6, the full variable domain reads GAGVSQSPRYKVTKRGQDVALRCDPISGHVSLYWYRQALGQGPEFLTYFNYEAQQDKSGLPNDRFSAERPEGSISTLTIQRTEQRDSAMYRCASSSSTIFGASPLHFGNGTRLTVT.

The J gene is TRBJ2-7, the V gene TRBV19; no definite D call. V lost 1 base, J lost 2 bases, and 9 bases lay in between. The CDR3 runs 14 residues. Looked up from germline, CDR1 is LNHDA and CDR2 is SQIVND (reference sequence). CDR3 in DNA: TGTGCCAGTAGTATAGGGGCAGTTCCCTACGAGCAGTACTTC. As protein: CASSIGAVPYEQYF.

About this clone itself: Other nucleotide sequences from this sample produce the same CDR3. The CDR3 nucleotides read TGTGCCAGCAGGCTCAACACTGAAGCTTTCTTT. Translating it yields CASRLNTEAFF. V usage is TRBV12-3 or TRBV12-4 and J usage is TRBJ1-1; the D is unclear. The germline V and J ends were trimmed by 6 bases and 2 bases, with 4 bases remaining between them. CDR3 length equals 11 residues.

The V call is TRBV3-1 (or the pseudogene TRBV3-2), the J call TRBJ1-1; 10 positions match TRBD1. This CDR3 region has 15 residues. Germline lookup yields CDR1 LGHDT and CDR2 YNNKEL (reference sequence). V was pared by 2 bases and J by 4 bases, with 4 bases of the junction left unmatched. The CDR3 is CASSQTGQGRTEAFF. CDR3 sequence (DNA): TGTGCCAGCAGCCAAACGGGACAGGGGCGCACTGAAGCTTTCTTT.

This chain connects TRBV30 to TRBJ1-5; TRBD1 might be the D (5 bases). This CDR3 is 13 amino acids long. V was cut by 2 bases and J by 4 bases, with 9 bases left in between. In germline, CDR1 is GTSNPN, CDR2 SVGIG (reference sequence). In DNA, the CDR3 is TGTGCCTGGAGTTCGGGGCAGAATCAGCCCCAGCATTTT. This gives the protein CAWSSGQNQPQHF.

The CDR3 reads CASSLRAGPGNTIYF. In DNA form, the CDR3 reads TGTGCCAGCAGCTTAAGGGCGGGGCCTGGAAACACCATATATTTT. This sequence joins TRBV7-9 and TRBJ1-3; maybe TRBD1 (5 bases). This CDR3 comprises 15 residues. V gave up 2 bases and J gave up 2 bases, with 10 bases separating them. From germline, CDR1 is SEHNR and CDR2 FQNEAQ (reference sequence).

The sample holds a few counts of this clone. Other DNA sequences from this sample encode an identical CDR3 as well. The rearrangement uses TRBV19 and TRBJ1-1; D is undetermined. Trimming left V 5 bases short and J 1 base short, with 5 bases between. The germline CDR1 and CDR2 sequences are LNHDA and SQIVND (reference sequence). The CDR3 has 12 amino acids. The CDR3 region is CASSERNTEAFF. CDR3 bases: TGTGCCAGTAGTGAGAGGAACACTGAAGCTTTCTTT. Full variable domain (rest looked up from reference TRBV19 and TRBJ1-1): DGGITQSPKYLFRKEGQNVTLSCEQNLNHDAMYWYRQDPGQGLRLIYYSQIVNDFQKGDIAEGYSVSREKKESFPLTVTSAQKNPTAFYLCASSERNTEAFFGQGTRLTVV.

The CDR3 DNA reads TGCGCCAGCAGCCAAGGCAGTGACTATGGCTACACCTTC. It yields the protein CASSQGSDYGYTF. The rearrangement links TRBV4-1 to TRBJ1-2; D unclear. This CDR3 comprises 13 residues. V was pared by 1 base and J by 3 bases, with 6 bases between. Germline V CDR1 and CDR2: MGHRA, YSYEKL.

This rearrangement joins TRBV4-2 to TRBJ2-3; a possible D gene is TRBD2 (5 bases). Germline CDR1 is LGHNA and CDR2 is YNFKEQ. V lost 0 bases, J lost 3 bases, and 10 bases lay in between. The length of the CDR3 is 15 residues. CDR3 sequence (DNA): TGTGCCAGCAGCCAAGAACCGGGAAAGACAGATACGCAGTATTTT. This gives the protein CASSQEPGKTDTQYF.

A few counts support this clone. The chain is built from TRBV6-5 and TRBJ1-3; D is uncertain. CDR1 MNHEY and CDR2 SVGAGI come from the germline V gene. V was shortened by 7 bases and J by 0 bases, with 13 bases between the two germline ends. The CDR3 runs 15 residues. CDR3 nucleotides: TGTGCCAGCAAATCAGTCTCCGGCTCTGGAAACACCATATATTTT. It yields the protein CASKSVSGSGNTIYF.

This chain joins TRBV7-9 and TRBJ2-1, with 7 bases aligning to TRBD2. The CDR3 runs 17 residues. Trimming at V came to 5 bases and at J to 0 bases, leaving 10 bases not matched to a gene. Germline V gene lookup returns CDR1 SEHNR and CDR2 FQNEAQ (reference sequence). The CDR3 DNA reads TGTGCCAGCAGCCAGGCACGCGGGAGTTACTCCTACAATGAGCAGTTCTTC. Residues: CASSQARGSYSYNEQFF.

The chain links TRBV12-3 or TRBV12-4 to TRBJ1-1; D is possibly TRBD1 (6 bases). The CDR3 is 12 residues long. V lost 4 bases and J lost 4, with 7 bases in between. The CDR3 is CASSSRGTEAFF. The CDR3 DNA reads TGTGCCAGCAGTTCCAGGGGCACTGAAGCTTTCTTT.

This chain joins TRBV19 and TRBJ1-5; possible D gene TRBD1, 6 bases. Trimming took 11 bases from V and 4 from J, leaving 24 bases between them. Germline lookup yields CDR1 LNHDA and CDR2 SQIVND (reference sequence). The CDR3 spans 16 residues. CDR3 protein: CAAGGQGRGSNQPQHF. CDR3 sequence (DNA): TGTGCCGCCGGGGGGCAGGGGCGGGGCTCGAATCAGCCCCAGCATTTT.